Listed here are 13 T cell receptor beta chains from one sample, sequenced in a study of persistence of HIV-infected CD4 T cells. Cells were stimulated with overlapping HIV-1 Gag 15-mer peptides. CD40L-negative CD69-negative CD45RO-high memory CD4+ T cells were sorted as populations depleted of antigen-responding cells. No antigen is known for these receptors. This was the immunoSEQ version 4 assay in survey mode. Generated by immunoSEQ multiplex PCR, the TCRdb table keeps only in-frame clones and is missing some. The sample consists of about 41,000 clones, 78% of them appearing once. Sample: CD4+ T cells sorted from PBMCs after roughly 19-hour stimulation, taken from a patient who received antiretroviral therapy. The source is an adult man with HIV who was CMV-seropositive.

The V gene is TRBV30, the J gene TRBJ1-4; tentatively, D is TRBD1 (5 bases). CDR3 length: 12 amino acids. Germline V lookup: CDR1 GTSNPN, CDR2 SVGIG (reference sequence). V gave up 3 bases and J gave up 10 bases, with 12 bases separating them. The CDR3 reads CAWRQGAGKLFF. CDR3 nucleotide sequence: TGTGCCTGGAGACAAGGGGCCGGAAAACTGTTTTTT.

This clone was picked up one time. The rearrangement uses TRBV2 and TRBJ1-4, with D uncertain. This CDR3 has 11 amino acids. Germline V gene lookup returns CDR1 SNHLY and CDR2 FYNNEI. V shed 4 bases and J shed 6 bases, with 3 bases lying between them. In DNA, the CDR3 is TGTGCCAGCAGTGCGGATGAAAAACTGTTTTTT. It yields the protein CASSADEKLFF. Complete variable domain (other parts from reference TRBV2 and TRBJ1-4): EPEVTQTPSHQVTQMGQEVILRCVPISNHLYFYWYRQILGQKVEFLVSFYNNEISEKSEIFDDQFSVERPDGSNFTLKIRSTKLEDSAMYFCASSADEKLFFGSGTQLSVL.

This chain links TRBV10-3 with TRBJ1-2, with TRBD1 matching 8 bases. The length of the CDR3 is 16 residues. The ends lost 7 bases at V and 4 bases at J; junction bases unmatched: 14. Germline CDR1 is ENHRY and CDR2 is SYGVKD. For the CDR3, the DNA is TGTGCCATCACGATGTCAGGGGGCTTTGGAGGCTATGGCTACACCTTC. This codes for CAITMSGGFGGYGYTF.

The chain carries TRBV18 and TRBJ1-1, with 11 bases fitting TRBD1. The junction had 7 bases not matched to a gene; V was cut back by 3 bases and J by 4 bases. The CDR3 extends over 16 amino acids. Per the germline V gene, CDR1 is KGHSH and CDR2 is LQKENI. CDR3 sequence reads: CASSPARDRGGTEAFF. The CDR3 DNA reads TGTGCCAGCTCACCGGCCCGGGACAGGGGGGGCACTGAAGCTTTCTTT.

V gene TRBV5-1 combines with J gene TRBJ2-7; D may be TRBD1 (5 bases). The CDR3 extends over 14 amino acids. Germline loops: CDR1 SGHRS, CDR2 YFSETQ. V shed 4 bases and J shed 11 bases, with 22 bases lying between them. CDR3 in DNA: TGCGCCAGCAGCGCGGAATCGCCCGGACAATGGGAGTACTTC. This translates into CASSAESPGQWEYF.

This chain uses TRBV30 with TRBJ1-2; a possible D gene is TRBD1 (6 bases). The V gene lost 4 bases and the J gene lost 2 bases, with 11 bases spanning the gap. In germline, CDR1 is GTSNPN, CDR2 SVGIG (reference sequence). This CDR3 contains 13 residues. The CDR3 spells CAWIQGGNYGYTF. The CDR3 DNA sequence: TGTGCCTGGATCCAAGGGGGGAACTATGGCTACACCTTC.

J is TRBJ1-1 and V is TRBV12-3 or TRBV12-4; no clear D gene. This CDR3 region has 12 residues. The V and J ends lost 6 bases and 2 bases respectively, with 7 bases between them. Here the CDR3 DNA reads TGTGCCAGCAGGGGCACAAACACTGAAGCTTTCTTT. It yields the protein CASRGTNTEAFF.

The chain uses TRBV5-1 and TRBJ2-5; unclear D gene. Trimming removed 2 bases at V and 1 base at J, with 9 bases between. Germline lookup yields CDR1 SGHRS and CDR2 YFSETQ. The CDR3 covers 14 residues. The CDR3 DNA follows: TGCGCCAGCAGCTTAATCGGGTCCCAAGAGACCCAGTACTTC. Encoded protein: CASSLIGSQETQYF.

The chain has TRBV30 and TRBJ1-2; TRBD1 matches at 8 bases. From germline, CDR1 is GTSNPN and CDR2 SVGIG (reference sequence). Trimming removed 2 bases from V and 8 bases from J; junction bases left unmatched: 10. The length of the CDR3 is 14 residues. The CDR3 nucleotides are TGTGCCTGGAGTCGGGACAGGAAAGGATACGGCTACACCTTC. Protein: CAWSRDRKGYGYTF.

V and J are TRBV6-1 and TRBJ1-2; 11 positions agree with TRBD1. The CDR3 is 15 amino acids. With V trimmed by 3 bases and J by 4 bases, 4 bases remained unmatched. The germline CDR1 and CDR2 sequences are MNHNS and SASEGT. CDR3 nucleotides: TGTGCCAGCAGTGAGATCGGGACAGGGGGCTATGGCTACACCTTC. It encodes CASSEIGTGGYGYTF.

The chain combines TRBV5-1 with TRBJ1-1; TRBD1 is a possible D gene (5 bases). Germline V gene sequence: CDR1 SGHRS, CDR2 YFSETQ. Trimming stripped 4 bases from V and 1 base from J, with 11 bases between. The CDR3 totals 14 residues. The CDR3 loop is CASSQQASNTEAFF. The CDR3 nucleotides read TGCGCCAGCAGCCAACAGGCGTCGAACACTGAAGCTTTCTTT.

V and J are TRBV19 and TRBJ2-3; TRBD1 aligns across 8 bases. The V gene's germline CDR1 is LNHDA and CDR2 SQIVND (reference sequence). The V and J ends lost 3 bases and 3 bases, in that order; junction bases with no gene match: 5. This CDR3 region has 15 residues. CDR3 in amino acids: CASSMTGAGTDTQYF. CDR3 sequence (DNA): TGTGCCAGTAGTATGACAGGGGCTGGGACAGATACGCAGTATTTT.

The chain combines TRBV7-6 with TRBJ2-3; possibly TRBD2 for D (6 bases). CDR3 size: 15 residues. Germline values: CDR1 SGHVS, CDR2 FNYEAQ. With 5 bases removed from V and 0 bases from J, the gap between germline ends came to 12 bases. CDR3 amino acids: CASSAVAESTDTQYF. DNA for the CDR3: TGTGCCAGCAGCGCCGTAGCGGAAAGCACAGATACGCAGTATTTT.